This T cell receptor beta chain was documented in a study of OX40 agonist ivuxolimab in advanced cancers. CDR3 size: 14 residues. The germline gives CDR1 SQVTM, CDR2 ANQGSEA. Trimming removed 4 bases at V and 3 bases at J, with 16 bases between. Repertoires were generated with immunoSEQ multiplex PCR, while TCRdb's copy carries only in-frame clones and drops some. The profile shows 84,000 or so clones, nearly 95% of them singletons. The starting material was CD4+ or CD8+ T cells sorted from blood, obtained in a trial of the OX40 agonist ivuxolimab. This TCR derives from an adult with an advanced solid tumor such as melanoma, head and neck, liver or kidney cancer. V gene TRBV29-1 combines with J gene TRBJ2-7; tentative D call: TRBD2 (6 bases). CDR3 region: CSVGGDLGFYEQYF. The CDR3 DNA reads TGCAGCGTTGGGGGGGACTTAGGCTTCTACGAGCAGTACTTC.